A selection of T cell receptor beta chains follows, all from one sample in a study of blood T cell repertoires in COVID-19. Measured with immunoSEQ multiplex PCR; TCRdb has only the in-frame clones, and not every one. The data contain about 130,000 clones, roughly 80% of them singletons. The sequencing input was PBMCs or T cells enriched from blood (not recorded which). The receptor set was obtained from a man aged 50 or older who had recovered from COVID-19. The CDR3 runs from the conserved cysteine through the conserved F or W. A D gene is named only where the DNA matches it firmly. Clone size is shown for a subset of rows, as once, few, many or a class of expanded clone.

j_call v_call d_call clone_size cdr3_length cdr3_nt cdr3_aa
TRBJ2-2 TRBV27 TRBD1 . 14 TGTGCCAGCAGTATCCACAGGGGAACCGGGGAGCTGTTTTTT CASSIHRGTGELFF
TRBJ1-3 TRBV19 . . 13 TGTGCCAGTGAACTGAACTCTGGAAACACCATATATTTT CASELNSGNTIYF
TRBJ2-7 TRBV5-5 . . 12 TGTGCCAGCAGCGACAGAGCCTACGAGCAGTACTTC CASSDRAYEQYF
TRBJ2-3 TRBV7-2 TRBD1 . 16 TGTGCCAGCAGCTTAGCGCTGACAGGGGGCCCAGATACGCAGTATTTT CASSLALTGGPDTQYF
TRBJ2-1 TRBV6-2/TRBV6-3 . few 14 TGTGCCAGCAGTGACAGGGGAGGGATCAATGAGCAGTTCTTC CASSDRGGINEQFF
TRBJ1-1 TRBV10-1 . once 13 TGCGCCAGCAGTGACAATTGGAACACTGAAGCTTTCTTT CASSDNWNTEAFF
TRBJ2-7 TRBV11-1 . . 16 TGTGCCAGCAGCTTAAGCGGAGGAGGGGCGCGGTACGAGCAGTACTTC CASSLSGGGARYEQYF
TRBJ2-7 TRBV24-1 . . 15 TGTGCCACCATTGGAAGCGCCGTAGACCTTTGCGAGCAGTACTTC CATIGSAVDLCEQYF
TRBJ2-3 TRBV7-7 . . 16 TGTGCTAGCAGCTTAGAACCGGGCAGGGCGGAAGATACGCAGTATTTT CASSLEPGRAEDTQYF
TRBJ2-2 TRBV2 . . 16 TGTGCCAGCAGTGAGGAAGACAGGTTAGGTACCGGGGAGCTGTTTTTT CASSEEDRLGTGELFF
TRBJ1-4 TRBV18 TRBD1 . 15 TGTGCCAGCTCAGAACAGGGGGCGAGAAATGAAAAACTGTTTTTT CASSEQGARNEKLFF
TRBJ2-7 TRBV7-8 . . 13 TGTGCCAGCAGAGAGCGGGCTACCTACGAGCAGTACTTC CASRERATYEQYF
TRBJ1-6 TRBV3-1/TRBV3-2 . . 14 TGTGCCAGCAGCCTCCAGGGACACAATTCACCCCTCCACTTT CASSLQGHNSPLHF
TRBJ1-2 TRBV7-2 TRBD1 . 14 TGTGCCAGCAGTCCACTAGGGGACAGGGAGGGCAACACCTTC CASSPLGDREGNTF
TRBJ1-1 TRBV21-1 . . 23 TGTGCCAGCAGCAAAGTGCGACGACTCCACCCCCTACAGGGAGTCGCACCCCACACTGAAGCTTTCTTT CASSKVRRLHPLQGVAPHTEAFF
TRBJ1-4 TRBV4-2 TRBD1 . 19 TGTGCCAGCAGCCTCACAAACGGACAGGTTGGCCCAACTAATGAAAAACTGTTTTTT CASSLTNGQVGPTNEKLFF
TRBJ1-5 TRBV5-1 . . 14 TGCGCCAGCAGCTTGGGGGCAGAGAATCAGCCCCAGCATTTT CASSLGAENQPQHF
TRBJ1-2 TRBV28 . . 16 TGTGCCAGCAGTGTTCCCGCAGGGATCGTCAACTATGGCTACACCTTC CASSVPAGIVNYGYTF
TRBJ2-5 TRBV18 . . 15 TGTGCCAGCTCACCCAACGGACTTCCCGGGGAGACCCAGTACTTC CASSPNGLPGETQYF
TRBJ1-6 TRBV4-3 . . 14 TGCGCCAGCAGCCAAGACCAGGGTACTTCACCCCTCCACTTT CASSQDQGTSPLHF
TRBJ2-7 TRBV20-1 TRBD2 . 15 TGCAGTGCTAGTCGGCTAGCGGGGGGATCCTACGAGCAGTACTTC CSASRLAGGSYEQYF
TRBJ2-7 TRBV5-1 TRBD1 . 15 TGCGCCAGCAGCTTGAGGACAGGGGGTTATTACGAGCAGTACTTC CASSLRTGGYYEQYF
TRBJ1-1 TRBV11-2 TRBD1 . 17 TGTGCCAGCAGGGAAAAGGACAGGGGGCATATGAACACTGAAGCTTTCTTT CASREKDRGHMNTEAFF
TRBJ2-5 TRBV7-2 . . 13 TGTGCCAGCAGCTTAGCGGAAAGAGAGGCCCAGTACTTC CASSLAEREAQYF
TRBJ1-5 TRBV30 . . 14 TGTGCCTGGAGCCTAACAGGGATGGGACAGCCCCAGCATTTT CAWSLTGMGQPQHF
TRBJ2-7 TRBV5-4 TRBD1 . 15 TGTGCCAGCAGCCGCCTGACAGGGGTTCCCTACGAGCAGTACTTC CASSRLTGVPYEQYF
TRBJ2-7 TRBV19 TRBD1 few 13 TGTGCCAGTAGTGAGCGACAGGGCTACGAGCAGTACTTC CASSERQGYEQYF
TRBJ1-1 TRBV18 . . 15 TGTGCCAGCTCACCGCAGGGGAAGGGGAACACTGAAGCTTTCTTT CASSPQGKGNTEAFF